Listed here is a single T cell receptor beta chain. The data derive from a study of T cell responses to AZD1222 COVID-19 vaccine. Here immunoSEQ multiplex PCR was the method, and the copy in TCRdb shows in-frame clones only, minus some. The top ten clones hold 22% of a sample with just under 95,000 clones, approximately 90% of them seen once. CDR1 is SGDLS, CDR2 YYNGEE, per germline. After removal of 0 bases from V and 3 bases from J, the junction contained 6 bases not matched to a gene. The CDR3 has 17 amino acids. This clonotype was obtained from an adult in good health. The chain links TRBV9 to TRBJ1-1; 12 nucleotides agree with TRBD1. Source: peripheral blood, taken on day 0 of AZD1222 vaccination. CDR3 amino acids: CASSVAGQGAGDTEAFF. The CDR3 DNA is TGTGCCAGCAGCGTAGCGGGACAGGGGGCCGGGGACACTGAAGCTTTCTTT.